Reported below is one TCR beta chain. This sample was included in a study of cytomegalovirus exposure and HLA in healthy donors. Amplification used 60 Vbeta primers and 13 Jbeta primers. The repertoire was sequenced with immunoSEQ multiplex PCR; TCRdb's copy has only in-frame clones and lacks some. There are under 200,000 clones in the sample; approximately 78% occur only once, and more than 0.9% lies in the top ten. The CDR3 is 14 amino acids. From germline, CDR1 is GTSNPN and CDR2 SVGIG (reference sequence). Deletions cut 0 bases from V and 3 bases from J, with 11 bases between. The sequenced sample consisted of PBMCs. This chain connects TRBV30 to TRBJ1-2; no clear D. This receptor was taken from a girl aged 2-10 years in good health and CMV-seropositive. CDR3: CAWSVPPGDYGYTF. The DNA for the CDR3 is TGTGCCTGGAGTGTACCCCCCGGGGACTATGGCTACACCTTC.